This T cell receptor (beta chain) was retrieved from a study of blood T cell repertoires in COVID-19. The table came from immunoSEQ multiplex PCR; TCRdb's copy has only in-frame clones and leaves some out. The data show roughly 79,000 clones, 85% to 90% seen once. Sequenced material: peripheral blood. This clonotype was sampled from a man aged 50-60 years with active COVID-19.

This CDR3 reads CASSWDRSYEQYF. CDR3 in DNA: TGCGCCAGCAGCTGGGACAGGTCCTACGAGCAGTACTTC. The chain combines TRBV5-1 with TRBJ2-7; 8 positions agree with TRBD1. The CDR3 has 13 amino acids. V shed 3 bases and J 1 base; nucleotides not matched to a gene: 0. The germline gives CDR1 SGHRS, CDR2 YFSETQ.